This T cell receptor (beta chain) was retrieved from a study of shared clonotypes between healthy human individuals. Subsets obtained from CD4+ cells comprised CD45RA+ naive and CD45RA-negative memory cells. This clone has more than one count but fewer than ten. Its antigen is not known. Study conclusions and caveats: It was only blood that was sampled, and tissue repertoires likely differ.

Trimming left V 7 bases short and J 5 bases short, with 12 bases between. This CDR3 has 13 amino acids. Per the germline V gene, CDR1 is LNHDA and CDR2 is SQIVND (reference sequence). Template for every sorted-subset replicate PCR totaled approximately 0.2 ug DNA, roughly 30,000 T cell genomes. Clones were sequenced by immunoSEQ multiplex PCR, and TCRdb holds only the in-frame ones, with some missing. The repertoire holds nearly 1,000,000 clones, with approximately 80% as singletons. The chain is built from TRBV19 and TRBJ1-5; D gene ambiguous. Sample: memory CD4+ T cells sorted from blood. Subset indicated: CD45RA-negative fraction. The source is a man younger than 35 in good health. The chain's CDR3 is CASNRREDQPQHF. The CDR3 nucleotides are TGTGCCAGTAATCGAAGGGAGGATCAGCCCCAGCATTTT. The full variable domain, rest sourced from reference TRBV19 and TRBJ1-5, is DGGITQSPKYLFRKEGQNVTLSCEQNLNHDAMYWYRQDPGQGLRLIYYSQIVNDFQKGDIAEGYSVSREKKESFPLTVTSAQKNPTAFYLCASNRREDQPQHFGDGTRLSIL.